The clone carrying this T cell receptor beta chain was counted a single time. Its antigen is undetermined. The sample originates from a study of OX40 agonist ivuxolimab in advanced cancers. Study-level information: Ivuxolimab, which patients received intravenously every 2 weeks, was dosed at 0.01 to 10 mg/kg. General observations from the study: Those patients achieving a partial response at 0.1-3.0 mg/kg showed among the lowest clonal expansion.

The CDR3 runs to 13 residues. CDR1 is SGHVS, CDR2 FNYEAQ, per germline. V lost 0 bases to trimming and J lost 3 bases, with 3 bases between them. Autoimmune disease history or systemic immunosuppression barred patients. Method: immunoSEQ multiplex PCR; TCRdb's copy keeps in-frame clones and lacks some. The profile shows more than 45,000 clones, approximately 91% of them singletons. The sequence was collected from an adult with an advanced solid tumor such as melanoma, head and neck, liver or kidney cancer. Sequenced material: CD4+ or CD8+ T cells sorted from blood, taken in a trial of the OX40 agonist ivuxolimab. This chain connects TRBV7-6 to TRBJ2-1; the D is unclear. The CDR3 loop reads CASSLANYNEQFF. The DNA for the CDR3 is TGTGCCAGCAGCTTAGCAAACTACAATGAGCAGTTCTTC.